The TCR beta chain under discussion was sequenced for a study of blood T cell repertoires in COVID-19. The overall study: Specimens from acute and convalescent COVID-19 originated in the United States, Italy and Spain. The cDNA or gDNA used as material had been derived from T cells, B-cell-depleted T cells, or PBMCs.

As handled by the study authors: Using reference gene primer amplification, nucleated cell counts were estimated. The data were produced by immunoSEQ multiplex PCR, yet TCRdb's version contains in-frame clones alone and is incomplete. V and J calls and clone size come straight from that table; D and trimming were deduced from the DNA. The sample carries about 64,000 clones, under 90% recorded once. The length of the CDR3 is 13 residues. The V gene end was trimmed by 6 bases and the J gene end by 10 bases; junction bases not matched to a gene: 11. The sample consisted of peripheral blood. The rearrangement joins TRBV12-3 or TRBV12-4 to TRBJ1-2; 7 bases line up with TRBD1. The receptor comes from a man in his forties or fifties with active COVID-19. This chain's CDR3 is CASSPGTASVYTF. CDR3 nucleotides: TGTGCCAGCAGCCCCGGGACAGCTTCTGTCTACACCTTC.